This note documents a single TCR beta chain sequence. The sample is drawn from a study of cytomegalovirus exposure and HLA in healthy donors. Trimming stripped 4 bases from V and 3 bases from J, with 10 bases between. CDR3 length equals 14 residues. Germline CDR1 LNHDA, CDR2 SQIVND (reference sequence). The assay was immunoSEQ multiplex PCR, and TCRdb's table has in-frame clones only and misses some. The table records 150,000 to 200,000 clones, roughly nine tenths of them present only once. The receptor was isolated from a woman aged 30 to 39 in good health and CMV-seronegative. Specimen: PBMCs. V gene TRBV19 combines with J gene TRBJ1-5; no reliable D call. CDR3: CASSKTMNNQPQHF. The CDR3 coding sequence is TGTGCCAGTAGTAAAACTATGAACAATCAGCCCCAGCATTTT.